The 28 T cell receptor beta chains reported below all come from one sample, sequenced in a study of monozygotic twins with inflammatory bowel disease (dated by TCRdb to about 2019). Library prep was done by 5' RACE. TCRdb names Illumina HiSeq 2500 as the instrument used. After TCRdb reprocessed the reads, each CDR3 protein sequence was kept as one row, without DNA. The sample table gives 400,000 to 500,000 distinct CDR3 sequences. The ten biggest clones cover less than 2.5% of the sample. Sequencing input: blood. The receptors were gathered from a human donor with ulcerative colitis or Crohn's disease, or a healthy co-twin of an affected twin (not recorded which).

The chain joins TRBV30 to TRBJ2-1; TCRdb picks TRBD2, but there is no DNA to check that call. The CDR3 runs 16 residues. Germline values: CDR1 GTSNPN, CDR2 SVGIG (reference sequence). The CDR3 is CAWRPLAGERYNEQFF. The variable domain in full, with the rest retrieved from reference TRBV30 and TRBJ2-1, is SQTIHQWPATLVQPVGSPLSLECTVEGTSNPNLYWYRQAAGRGLQLLFYSVGIGQISSEVPQNLSASRPQDRQFILSSKKLLLSDSGFYLCAWRPLAGERYNEQFFGPGTRLTVL.

V gene TRBV12-3 or TRBV12-4 combines with J gene TRBJ2-1; TCRdb selects TRBD2, and the lack of DNA leaves this call unchecked. The CDR3 spans 15 residues. This CDR3 is CASRPLAGGLDEQFF.

The chain links TRBV6-1 to TRBJ2-2; the TRBD2 assignment by TCRdb is unverifiable without DNA. The CDR3 length is 15 residues. Germline assignment: CDR1 MNHNS and CDR2 SASEGT. CDR3: CASSEGTTNTGELFF.

This chain uses TRBV25-1 with TRBJ2-1; TCRdb picks TRBD2, but there is no DNA to check that call. The germline gives CDR1 MGHDK, CDR2 SYGVNS. The CDR3 loop spans 13 amino acids. CDR3 in amino acids: CASSGLAFNEQFF.

The chain has TRBV5-1 and TRBJ2-1; TCRdb lists TRBD1, though no DNA is available to test this call. CDR1 and CDR2 from the germline V gene are SGHRS and YFSETQ. The CDR3 has 13 residues. The CDR3 spells CASSLRAINEQFF.

The chain has TRBV12-3 or TRBV12-4 and TRBJ1-5; the D gene TCRdb calls, TRBD1, cannot be checked with no DNA. The CDR3 is 13 residues long. The chain's CDR3 is CASTPGQDQPQHF.

V gene TRBV7-9 combines with J gene TRBJ1-1. The CDR3 has 11 amino acids. The germline V gene has CDR1 SEHNR and CDR2 FQNEAQ (reference sequence). This chain's CDR3 is CASSTSTEAFF.

This chain links TRBV25-1 with TRBJ2-7. From germline, CDR1 is MGHDK and CDR2 SYGVNS. The CDR3 loop spans 12 amino acids. The CDR3 region is CASSDLALEQYF.

J is TRBJ2-2 and V is TRBV9; TCRdb indicates TRBD1, and absent DNA this call remains unverified. CDR3 length equals 15 residues. CDR1 and CDR2 from the germline V gene are SGDLS and YYNGEE. The CDR3: CASSVAPGNTGELFF.

The chain is built from TRBV13 and TRBJ2-2; checking the TCRdb D call of TRBD1 is not possible without DNA. The CDR3 is made up of 18 amino acids. Germline V gene data show CDR1 as PRHDT and CDR2 as FYEKMQ (reference sequence). CDR3 sequence: CASSFSTGGTVYTGELFF.

This chain connects TRBV20-1 to TRBJ1-5; without DNA, the TCRdb call of TRBD1 cannot be checked. CDR3 length: 13 residues. Germline V gene data show CDR1 as DFQATT and CDR2 as SNEGSKA (reference sequence). This chain's CDR3 is CSASPGGSKPQHF.

The chain uses TRBV5-1 and TRBJ2-2; lacking DNA, the TRBD2 call made by TCRdb goes unchecked. This CDR3 has 18 amino acids. CDR1 is SGHRS, CDR2 YFSETQ, per germline. The CDR3 spells CASSRLAGGHSNTGELFF.

J is TRBJ2-5 and V is TRBV7-9. CDR1 is SEHNR, CDR2 FQNEAQ, per germline (reference sequence). This CDR3 is built from 15 residues. The CDR3 sequence is CASSLEEVQGETQYF.

The V gene is TRBV12-3 or TRBV12-4, the J gene TRBJ1-1. The CDR3 sequence is 14 residues long. CDR3 region: CASRAGYLNTEAFF.

The chain has TRBV7-2 and TRBJ2-5; TCRdb selects TRBD2, and the lack of DNA leaves this call unchecked. The germline V gene has CDR1 SGHTA and CDR2 FQGNSA. The CDR3 sequence is 14 residues long. CDR3: CASSLSSPQETQYF.

J is TRBJ2-3 and V is TRBV7-8. The CDR3 contains 14 residues. The germline CDR1 and CDR2 sequences are SGHVS and FQNEAQ. The CDR3 loop reads CASSFDLHTDTQYF. The variable domain in full, completed from reference TRBV7-8 and TRBJ2-3, reads GAGVSQSPRYKVAKRGQDVALRCDPISGHVSLFWYQQALGQGPEFLTYFQNEAQLDKSGLPSDRFFAERPEGSVSTLKIQRTQQEDSAVYLCASSFDLHTDTQYFGPGTRLTVL.

V usage is TRBV19 and J usage is TRBJ1-1. CDR3 size: 16 residues. Germline lookup yields CDR1 LNHDA and CDR2 SQIVND (reference sequence). This CDR3 is CASSIDPPTPNTEAFF.

V and J are TRBV27 and TRBJ2-2; TCRdb's D gene call, TRBD2, goes unchecked for lack of DNA. The CDR3 spans 14 residues. The germline V gene encodes CDR1 MNHEY and CDR2 SMNVEV (reference sequence). The CDR3 reads CAISGGPNTGELFF.

J is TRBJ2-1 and V is TRBV9; the TCRdb D gene call, TRBD2, has no DNA to confirm it. The germline V gene encodes CDR1 SGDLS and CDR2 YYNGEE. This CDR3 is built from 16 residues. Here the CDR3 reads CASSGQAGGIAGEQFF.

The chain carries TRBV5-5 and TRBJ1-3. The CDR3 loop spans 16 amino acids. Germline lookup yields CDR1 SGHKS and CDR2 YYEKEE (reference sequence). This chain's CDR3 is CASSLAPRISGNTIYF.

The chain recombines TRBV15 with TRBJ2-5; TCRdb indicates TRBD2, and absent DNA this call remains unverified. This CDR3 region has 16 residues. The germline gives CDR1 LNHNV, CDR2 YYDKDF (reference sequence). CDR3 in amino acids: CATSGLAGGPGETQYF.

The V and J genes are TRBV28 and TRBJ2-5; TCRdb returns TRBD1, unconfirmable since there is no DNA. The CDR3 consists of 13 residues. The germline V gene encodes CDR1 MDHEN and CDR2 SYDVKM. The CDR3 region is CASSVPWGETQYF.

The V call is TRBV7-2, the J call TRBJ1-1; with no DNA, the TCRdb D assignment of TRBD1 cannot be verified. CDR3 length equals 14 residues. The germline V gene encodes CDR1 SGHTA and CDR2 FQGNSA. The CDR3 loop is CASSLAWTGVAAFF. The full variable domain, in which reference TRBV7-2 and TRBJ1-1 provide the parts outside the CDR3, is GAGVSQSPSNKVTEKGKDVELRCDPISGHTALYWYRQSLGQGLEFLIYFQGNSAPDKSGLPSDRFSAERTGGSVSTLTIQRTQQEDSAVYLCASSLAWTGVAAFFGQGTRLTVV.

The CDR3 reads CASSDPTGSTGELFF. The gene calls are TRBV11-2 and TRBJ2-2. Germline lookup yields CDR1 SGHAT and CDR2 FQNNGV. The CDR3 loop spans 15 amino acids.

The genes are TRBV6-2 or TRBV6-3 and TRBJ2-1. In germline, CDR1 is MNHEY, CDR2 SVGEGT. The CDR3 extends over 12 amino acids. The CDR3 sequence: CASSYNYNEQFF.

This sequence joins TRBV6-5 and TRBJ1-2; TCRdb gives TRBD1 as the D gene, but with no DNA this cannot be confirmed. Germline lookup yields CDR1 MNHEY and CDR2 SVGAGI. The CDR3 runs 11 residues. This CDR3 is CASMDGTGYTF.

V is TRBV5-1 and J is TRBJ1-4; there is no DNA to check the TCRdb D call of TRBD1. The CDR3 is made up of 14 amino acids. CDR1 and CDR2 (germline): SGHRS, YFSETQ. The CDR3 region is CASSRAGETEKLFF.

This chain connects TRBV28 to TRBJ1-2; TCRdb selects TRBD1, and the lack of DNA leaves this call unchecked. The CDR3 has 16 residues. Germline loops: CDR1 MDHEN, CDR2 SYDVKM. The CDR3 spells CASSLSASTGSNGYTF.